This is a list of T cell receptor beta chains from one sample in a study of blood T cell repertoires in COVID-19. The protocol was immunoSEQ multiplex PCR, while the TCRdb copy is restricted to in-frame clones and leaves out a portion. This table holds about 220,000 clones, roughly 89% found once. Sequences were obtained from PBMCs or T cells enriched from blood (not recorded which). The receptors come from a woman between 35 and 50 years old with acute COVID-19. Each CDR3 is given with its conserved first and last residue. Only some rows state a clone size, as once, few, many or a class for expanded clones.

J gene: TRBJ1-1
clone size: -
V gene: TRBV7-3
CDR3 protein: CASSFWTDMNTEAFF

J gene: TRBJ2-1
clone size: few
V gene: TRBV6-5
CDR3 protein: CASSTPGMVHNEQFF

J gene: TRBJ1-1
clone size: once
V gene: TRBV5-8
CDR3 protein: CASSPTGYNTEAFF

J gene: TRBJ2-7
clone size: -
V gene: TRBV5-1
CDR3 protein: CASSLAVLRAGEFDEQYF

J gene: TRBJ1-1
clone size: -
V gene: TRBV18
CDR3 protein: CASSPDRGHTEAFF

J gene: TRBJ2-1
clone size: -
V gene: TRBV7-3
CDR3 protein: CASSIAGNEQFF

J gene: TRBJ1-1
clone size: -
V gene: TRBV5-1
CDR3 protein: CASSPQRVGNTEAFF

J gene: TRBJ2-1
clone size: -
V gene: TRBV5-1
CDR3 protein: CASSGLAGGHEQFF

J gene: TRBJ1-4
clone size: -
V gene: TRBV18
CDR3 protein: CASGGGEGEKLFF

J gene: TRBJ2-1
clone size: -
V gene: TRBV7-9
CDR3 protein: CASSLHSGTSNEQFF

J gene: TRBJ1-1
clone size: -
V gene: TRBV4-1
CDR3 protein: CASSQEGLGSGGLFF

J gene: TRBJ2-1
clone size: -
V gene: TRBV7-6
CDR3 protein: CASSPRQVQDEQFF

J gene: TRBJ2-3
clone size: -
V gene: TRBV6-4
CDR3 protein: CASSVETGGPDTQYF

J gene: TRBJ2-7
clone size: -
V gene: TRBV6-6
CDR3 protein: CASKETSYEQYF

J gene: TRBJ1-1
clone size: -
V gene: TRBV5-1
CDR3 protein: CASSLGQGYRDTEAFF

J gene: TRBJ2-7
clone size: -
V gene: TRBV19
CDR3 protein: CASSAPGQASYEQYF